The sample holds a few counts of the clone carrying this TCR beta chain. Amplified TCR beta CDR3 regions derived from RNA transcripts. The TCR CDR3 was amplified in a first-round RT-PCR using the HTBI primer set. One entry per CDR3 protein results from TCRdb running MiXCR on the multiplex PCR reads. Here the sample spans about 560,000 distinct CDR3 sequences, 15% to 18% being singletons. This record comes from a study of T cells in Graves' hyperthyroidism and ophthalmopathy. The TCR comes from a woman aged 25 to 39 with Graves' hyperthyroidism. Sequencing used blood.

The CDR3 DNA follows: TGTGCCAGCAGCCAAAAAACCGGGACAGACAACACCGGGGAGCTGTTTTTT. It yields the protein CASSQKTGTDNTGELFF. V gene TRBV7-3 combines with J gene TRBJ2-2; the match to TRBD1 covers 7 bases. CDR1 and CDR2 from the germline V gene are SGHTA and FQGTGA. The CDR3 extends over 17 amino acids. The junction had 11 bases not matched to a gene; V was cut back by 5 bases and J by 2 bases.